The source of this T cell receptor beta chain is a study of blood T cell repertoires in COVID-19. Study summary: The United States, Italy and Spain supplied acute and convalescent COVID-19 samples. PBMCs, B-cell-depleted T cells, or T cells were the source of the cDNA or gDNA that made up the material.

The repertoire was sequenced with immunoSEQ multiplex PCR; TCRdb's copy has only in-frame clones and lacks some. This sample has around 200,000 clones, with around 83% found just once. This CDR3 has 13 residues. With 2 bases clipped from V and 5 bases from J, the junction kept 2 bases outside the gene matches. Germline V CDR1 and CDR2: MNHNS, SASEGT. V and J are TRBV6-1 and TRBJ2-7; 8 bases line up with TRBD1. Material: peripheral blood. This TCR came from a man aged 50-60 years with active or convalescent COVID-19. The CDR3 nucleotides read TGTGCCAGCAGTGAACAGGGGGCCCACGAGCAGTACTTC. Its protein is CASSEQGAHEQYF.